The subject of this entry is one T cell receptor (beta chain). This clonotype was counted a few times. The target of this receptor is not known. Base qualities were left out, and no much larger clone turns up one base away. The data are from a study of CD8+CD57+ T cells in acquired aplastic anemia (dated by TCRdb to between 2017 and 2018). Broadly, across the study: A mean of roughly 2.9 ug of DNA, ranging from about 0.2 to 27.4 ug, was extracted from sorted CD4+ and CD8+ cells. Mean read counts for healthy donor samples were some 10 million for CD4+ cells and 11.0 million for CD8+ cells.

Findings and caveats that apply to the study as a whole: Around 31 CD8+ CDR3 sequences were shared between patients and controls but appeared highly expressed in patients and within their immunodominant clones. No significant difference in CD8+ Simpson's diversity was found between patients and healthy controls (P=0.060).

In the study, sorted CD4+ and CD8+ blood T cells from patients with severe aplastic anemia and from healthy subjects underwent deep sequencing of TCR repertoires. Ficoll-Paque density gradient centrifugation was used to isolate peripheral blood mononuclear cells. Before DNA extraction, CD4+ and CD8+ T cells were sorted by FACS or by magnetic beads. TCR beta VDJ combination and CDR3 sequence profiling used genomic DNA as the template. An Illumina HiSeq 2000 was the platform used for TCR repertoire sequencing. The authors' pipeline ran thus. Repertoire assessment relied on Simpson's diversity index, CDR3 size and DJ length profiles, and TRBV/TRBJ rearrangement plots. Whichever DNA sequence was most abundant in the deep sequencing data was defined as the immunodominant clone. CDR3 amino acid sequences were checked for sharing between subjects and were compared against published repertoires and the VDJdb database. The public sequencing data were trimmed at Q25 with fastp and processed into clonotypes with MiXCR by TCRdb, which kept only in-frame beta chains. Entries are consolidated by CDR3 protein sequence, retaining the most common genes and DNA. It is TCRdb's table, rather than the study itself, that gives the V and J calls and clone size. This sample holds some 190,000 distinct CDR3 sequences; approximately 49% were observed only once. In total, the top ten clones hold under 3.5% of the sample.

Sample: sorted CD4+, CD8+, or CD8+CD57+ T cells (not recorded which) from PBMCs. This sequence was found in a human donor in good health.

The CDR3 is CASWTGLAINEQFF. The DNA sequence is as follows: TGTGCCAGCTGGACGGGACTAGCTATAAATGAGCAGTTCTTC. The chain joins TRBV10-3 to TRBJ2-1; 9 middle bases align to TRBD2. The germline V gene yields ENHRY for CDR1 and SYGVKD for CDR2. Measured from the cysteine to the phenylalanine, the CDR3 is 14 residues long. The entry retains the CDR3 DNA only, 42 bases that are in frame from base 1. Ends trimmed: V by 10 bases, J by 7 bases; bases unmatched to a gene: 11.